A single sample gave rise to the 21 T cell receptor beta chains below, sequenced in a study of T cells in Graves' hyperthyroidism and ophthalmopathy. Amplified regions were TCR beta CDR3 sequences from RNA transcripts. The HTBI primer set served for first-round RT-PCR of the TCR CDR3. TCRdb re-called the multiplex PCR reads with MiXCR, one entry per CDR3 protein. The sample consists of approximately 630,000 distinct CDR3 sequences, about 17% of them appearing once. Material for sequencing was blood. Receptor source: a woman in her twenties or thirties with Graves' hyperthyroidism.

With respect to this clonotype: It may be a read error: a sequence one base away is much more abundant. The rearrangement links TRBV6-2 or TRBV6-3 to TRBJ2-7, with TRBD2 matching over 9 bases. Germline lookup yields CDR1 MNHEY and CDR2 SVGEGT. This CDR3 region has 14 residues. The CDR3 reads CGSSYSGRWYEQYF. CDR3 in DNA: TGTGGCAGCAGTTACAGCGGGAGGTGGTACGAGCAGTACTTC.

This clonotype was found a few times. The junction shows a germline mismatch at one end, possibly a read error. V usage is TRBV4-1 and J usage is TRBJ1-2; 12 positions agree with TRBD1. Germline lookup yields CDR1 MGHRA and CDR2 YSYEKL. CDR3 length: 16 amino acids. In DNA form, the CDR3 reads TGCGCCAGCAGTCAAGGGACAGGGGGCGCATTGAATGGCTACACCTTC. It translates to CASSQGTGGALNGYTF.

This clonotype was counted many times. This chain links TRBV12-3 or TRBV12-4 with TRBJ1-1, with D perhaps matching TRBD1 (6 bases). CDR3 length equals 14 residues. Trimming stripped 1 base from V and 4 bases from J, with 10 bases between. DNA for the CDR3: TGTGCCAGCAGTTTAGTAGGGGGTACCACTGAAGCTTTCTTT. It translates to CASSLVGGTTEAFF.

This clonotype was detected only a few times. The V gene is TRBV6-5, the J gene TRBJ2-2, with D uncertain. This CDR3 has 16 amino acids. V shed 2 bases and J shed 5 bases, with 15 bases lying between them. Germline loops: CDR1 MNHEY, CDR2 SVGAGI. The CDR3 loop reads CASSYSSALGTGELFF. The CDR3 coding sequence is TGTGCCAGCAGTTACAGTTCTGCGTTGGGGACCGGGGAGCTGTTTTTT.

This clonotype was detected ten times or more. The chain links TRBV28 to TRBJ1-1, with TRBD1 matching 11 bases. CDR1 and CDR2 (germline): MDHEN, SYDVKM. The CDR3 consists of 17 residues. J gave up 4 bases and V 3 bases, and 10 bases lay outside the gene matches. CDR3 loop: CASSFPNTGTGGTEAFF. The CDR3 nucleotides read TGTGCCAGCAGTTTCCCGAATACCGGGACAGGGGGCACTGAAGCTTTCTTT.

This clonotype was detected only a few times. CDR3 sequence (DNA): TGTGCCAGCAGTAGCGAAGGAGTGGTTTATGAGACCCAGTACTTC. It specifies CASSSEGVVYETQYF. The V call is TRBV6-1, the J call TRBJ2-5; D is uncertain. This CDR3 is built from 15 residues. The germline V gene has CDR1 MNHNS and CDR2 SASEGT. Trimming left V 5 bases short and J 5 bases short, with 18 bases between.

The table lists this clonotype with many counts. CDR3 in DNA: TGCAGCGTTGGCGGACAGTATGGCTACACCTTC. Its translation: CSVGGQYGYTF. V and J are TRBV29-1 and TRBJ1-2, with D possibly TRBD1 on 6 matching bases. Trimming took off 4 bases at V and 5 bases at J, with 8 bases between the two ends. There are 11 residues in the CDR3. Per the germline V gene, CDR1 is SQVTM and CDR2 is ANQGSEA.

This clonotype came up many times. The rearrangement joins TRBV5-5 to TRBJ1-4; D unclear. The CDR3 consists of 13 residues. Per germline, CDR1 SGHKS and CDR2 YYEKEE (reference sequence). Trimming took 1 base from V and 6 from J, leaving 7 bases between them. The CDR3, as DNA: TGTGCCAGCAGCTTGAACACGCATGAAAAACTGTTTTTT. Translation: CASSLNTHEKLFF.

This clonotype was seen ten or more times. The CDR3 DNA sequence: TGTGCCATCAGTTCTAGCAATGAGCAGTTCTTC. Translated: CAISSSNEQFF. The rearrangement uses TRBV10-3 and TRBJ2-1, with D unclear. Germline values: CDR1 ENHRY, CDR2 SYGVKD. The CDR3 extends over 11 amino acids. Deletions cut 5 bases from V and 6 bases from J, with 5 bases between.

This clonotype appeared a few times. CDR3 sequence: CSARDLGTAPNEKLFF. The CDR3, as DNA: TGCAGTGCTAGAGATCTTGGGACAGCCCCCAATGAAAAACTGTTTTTT. The rearrangement joins TRBV20-1 to TRBJ1-4; TRBD1 agrees at 7 bases. Germline V CDR1 and CDR2: DFQATT, SNEGSKA (reference sequence). This CDR3 is built from 16 residues. V shed 0 bases, J shed 5 bases, and the junction held 9 bases outside the gene matches.

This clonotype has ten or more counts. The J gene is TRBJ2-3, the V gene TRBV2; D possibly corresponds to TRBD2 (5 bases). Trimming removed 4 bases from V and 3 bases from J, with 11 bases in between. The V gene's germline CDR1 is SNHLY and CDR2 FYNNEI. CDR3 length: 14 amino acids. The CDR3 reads CASSVLAGTDTQYF. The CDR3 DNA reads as TGTGCCAGCAGTGTTCTAGCCGGGACAGATACGCAGTATTTT.

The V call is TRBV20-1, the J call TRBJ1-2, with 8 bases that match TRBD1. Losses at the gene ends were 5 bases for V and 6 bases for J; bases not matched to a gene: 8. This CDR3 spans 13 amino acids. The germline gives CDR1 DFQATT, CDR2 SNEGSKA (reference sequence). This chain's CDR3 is CSALFADRDGYTF. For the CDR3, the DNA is TGCAGTGCTCTCTTCGCGGACAGGGATGGCTACACCTTC.

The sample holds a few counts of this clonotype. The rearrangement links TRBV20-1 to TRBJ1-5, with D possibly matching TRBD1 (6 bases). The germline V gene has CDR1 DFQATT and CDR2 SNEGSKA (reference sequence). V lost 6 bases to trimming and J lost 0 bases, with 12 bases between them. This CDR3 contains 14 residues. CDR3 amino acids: CSATSDSSNQPQHF. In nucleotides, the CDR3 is TGCAGTGCAACCTCGGACAGTAGCAATCAGCCCCAGCATTTT.

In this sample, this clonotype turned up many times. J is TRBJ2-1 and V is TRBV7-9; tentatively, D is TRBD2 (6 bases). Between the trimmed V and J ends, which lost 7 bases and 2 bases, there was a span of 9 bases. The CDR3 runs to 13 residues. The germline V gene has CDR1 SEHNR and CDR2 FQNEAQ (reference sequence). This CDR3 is CASNWGAYNEQFF. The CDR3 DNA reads TGTGCCAGCAATTGGGGGGCCTACAATGAGCAGTTCTTC.

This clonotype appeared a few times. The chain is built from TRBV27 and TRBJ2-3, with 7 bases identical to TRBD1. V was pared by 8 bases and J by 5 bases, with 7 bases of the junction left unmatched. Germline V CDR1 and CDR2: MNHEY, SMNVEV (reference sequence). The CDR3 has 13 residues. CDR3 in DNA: TGTGCCAGCTCAGACAGGGCAGGAGATACGCAGTATTTT. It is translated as CASSDRAGDTQYF.

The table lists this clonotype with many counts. The CDR3 reads CASSQDWQNTEAFF. CDR3 sequence (DNA): TGTGCCAGCAGCCAAGATTGGCAGAACACTGAAGCTTTCTTT. The chain links TRBV3-1 to TRBJ1-1; no firm D call. The CDR3 extends over 14 amino acids. Trimming took off 0 bases at V and 1 base at J, with 6 bases between the two ends. Germline CDR1 LGHDT, CDR2 YNNKEL (reference sequence).

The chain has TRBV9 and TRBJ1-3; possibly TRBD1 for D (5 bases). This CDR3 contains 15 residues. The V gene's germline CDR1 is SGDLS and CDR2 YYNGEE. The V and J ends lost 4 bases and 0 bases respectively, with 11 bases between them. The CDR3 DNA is TGTGCCAGCAGCTCCCCAGGGTTCTCTGGAAACACCATATATTTT. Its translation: CASSSPGFSGNTIYF.

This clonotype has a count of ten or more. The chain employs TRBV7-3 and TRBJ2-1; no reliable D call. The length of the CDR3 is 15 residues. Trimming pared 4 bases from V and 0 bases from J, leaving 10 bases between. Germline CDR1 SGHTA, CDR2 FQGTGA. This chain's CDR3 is CASSSGSSSYNEQFF. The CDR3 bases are TGTGCCAGCAGCTCCGGTTCTAGCTCCTACAATGAGCAGTTCTTC.

CDR3 region: CAISVKGGADTEAFF. The CDR3 DNA follows: TGTGCCATCAGTGTAAAAGGGGGCGCCGACACTGAAGCTTTCTTT. The chain uses TRBV10-3 and TRBJ1-1; TRBD1 aligns across 7 bases. J was trimmed by 3 bases and V by 4 bases; bases with no gene match: 8. The CDR3 consists of 15 residues. Germline assignment: CDR1 ENHRY and CDR2 SYGVKD.

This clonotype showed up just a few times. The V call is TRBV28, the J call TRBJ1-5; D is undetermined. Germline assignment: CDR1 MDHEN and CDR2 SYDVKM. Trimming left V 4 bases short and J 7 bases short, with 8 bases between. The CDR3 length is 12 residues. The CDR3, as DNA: TGTGCCAGCAGTTCCCCCCTACAGCCCCAGCATTTT. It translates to CASSSPLQPQHF.

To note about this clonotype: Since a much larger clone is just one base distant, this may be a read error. The CDR3 loop is CSVKGNTEAFF. CDR3 DNA sequence: TGCAGCGTTAAGGGGAACACTGAAGCTTTCTTT. The gene calls are TRBV29-1 and TRBJ1-1; D unclear. With 5 bases removed from V and 1 base from J, the gap between germline ends came to 5 bases. The germline gives CDR1 SQVTM, CDR2 ANQGSEA. This CDR3 spans 11 amino acids.